This entry features one T cell receptor beta chain sequence. Clinical history as reported by participants underpinned cohort assignment. This sample was included in a study of blood T cell repertoires in COVID-19. The overall study: The study drew acute and convalescent COVID-19 samples from the United States, Italy and Spain.

The data were produced by immunoSEQ multiplex PCR, yet TCRdb's version contains in-frame clones alone and is incomplete. Among fewer than 200,000 clones, 65% to 90% were seen once, and the ten largest hold 5.2%. Sequencing input: PBMCs or T cells enriched from blood (not recorded which). This receptor was taken from a woman between 55 and 75 years old with acute COVID-19.

The CDR3 spells CASSSTGPGDYEQYV. The CDR3 DNA sequence: TGTGCCAGCAGTTCCACAGGGCCAGGAGACTACGAGCAGTACGTC. V gene TRBV6-6 combines with J gene TRBJ2-7, with D tentatively TRBD1 (6 bases). CDR1 and CDR2 (germline): MNHNY, SVGAGI (reference sequence). There are 15 residues in the CDR3. V shed 4 bases and J shed 3 bases, with 16 bases lying between them.